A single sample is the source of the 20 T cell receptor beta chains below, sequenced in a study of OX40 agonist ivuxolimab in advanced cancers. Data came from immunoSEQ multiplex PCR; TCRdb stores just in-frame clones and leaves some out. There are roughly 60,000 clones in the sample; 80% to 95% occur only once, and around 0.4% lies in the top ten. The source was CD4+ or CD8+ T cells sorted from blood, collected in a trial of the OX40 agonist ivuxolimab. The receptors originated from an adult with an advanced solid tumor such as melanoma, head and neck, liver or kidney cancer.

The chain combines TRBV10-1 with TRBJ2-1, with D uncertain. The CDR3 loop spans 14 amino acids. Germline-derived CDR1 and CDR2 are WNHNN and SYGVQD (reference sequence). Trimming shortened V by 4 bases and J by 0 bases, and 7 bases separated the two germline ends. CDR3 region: CASSASVSYNEQFF. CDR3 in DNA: TGCGCCAGCAGTGCCAGCGTCTCCTACAATGAGCAGTTCTTC.

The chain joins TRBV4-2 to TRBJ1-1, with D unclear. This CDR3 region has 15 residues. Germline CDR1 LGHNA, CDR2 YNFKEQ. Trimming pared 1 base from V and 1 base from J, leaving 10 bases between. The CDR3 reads CASSQVPVGNTEAFF. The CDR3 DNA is TGTGCCAGCAGCCAAGTCCCGGTCGGGAACACTGAAGCTTTCTTT.

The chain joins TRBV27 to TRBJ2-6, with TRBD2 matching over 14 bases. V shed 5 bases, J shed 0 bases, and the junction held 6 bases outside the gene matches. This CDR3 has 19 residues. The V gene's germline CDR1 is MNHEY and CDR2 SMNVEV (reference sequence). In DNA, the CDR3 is TGTGCCAGCAGTGCGACTAGCGGGAGGGCCACCTCTGGGGCCAACGTCCTGACTTTC. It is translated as CASSATSGRATSGANVLTF. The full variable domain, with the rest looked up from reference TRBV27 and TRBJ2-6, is EAQVTQNPRYLITVTGKKLTVTCSQNMNHEYMSWYRQDPGLGLRQIYYSMNVEVTDKGDVPEGYKVSRKEKRNFPLILESPSPNQTSLYFCASSATSGRATSGANVLTFGAGSRLTVL.

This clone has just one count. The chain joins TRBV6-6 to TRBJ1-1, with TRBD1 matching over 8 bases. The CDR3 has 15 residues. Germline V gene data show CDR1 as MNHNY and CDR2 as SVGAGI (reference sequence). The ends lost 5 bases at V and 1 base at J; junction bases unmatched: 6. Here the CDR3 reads CASSGSGTGNTEAFF. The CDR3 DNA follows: TGTGCCAGCAGTGGGTCCGGGACAGGGAACACTGAAGCTTTCTTT.

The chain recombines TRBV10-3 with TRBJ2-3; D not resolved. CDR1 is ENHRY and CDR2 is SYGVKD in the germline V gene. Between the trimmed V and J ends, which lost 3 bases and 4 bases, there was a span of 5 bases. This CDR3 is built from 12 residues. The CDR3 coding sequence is TGTGCCATCAGTGATAAGTCAGATACGCAGTATTTT. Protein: CAISDKSDTQYF.

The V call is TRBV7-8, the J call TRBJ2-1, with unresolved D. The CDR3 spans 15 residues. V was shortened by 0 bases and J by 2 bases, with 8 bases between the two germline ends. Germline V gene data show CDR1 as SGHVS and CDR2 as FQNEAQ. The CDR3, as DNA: TGTGCCAGCAGCTTAGCTCGGCAAACCTACAATGAGCAGTTCTTC. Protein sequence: CASSLARQTYNEQFF.

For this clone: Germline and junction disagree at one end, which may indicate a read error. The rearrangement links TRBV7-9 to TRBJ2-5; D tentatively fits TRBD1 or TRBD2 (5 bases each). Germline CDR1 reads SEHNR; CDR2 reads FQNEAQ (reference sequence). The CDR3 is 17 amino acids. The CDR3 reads CASSLAITGGDQETQYF. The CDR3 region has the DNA TGTGCCAGCAGCTTAGCGATAACAGGTGGGGACCAGGAGACCCAGTACTTC. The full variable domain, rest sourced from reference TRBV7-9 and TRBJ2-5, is DTGVSQNPRHKITKRGQNVTFRCDPISEHNRLYWYRQTLGQGPEFLTYFQNEAQLEKSRLLSDRFSAERPKGSFSTLEIQRTEQGDSAMYLCASSLAITGGDQETQYFGPGTRLLVL.

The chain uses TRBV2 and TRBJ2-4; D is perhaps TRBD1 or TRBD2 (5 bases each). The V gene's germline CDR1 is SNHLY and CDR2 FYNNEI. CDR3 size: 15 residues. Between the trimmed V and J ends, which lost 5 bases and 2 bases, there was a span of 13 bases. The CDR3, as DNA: TGTGCCAGCAGTCTTGTAGGGGAGACCAAAAACATTCAGTACTTC. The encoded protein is CASSLVGETKNIQYF.

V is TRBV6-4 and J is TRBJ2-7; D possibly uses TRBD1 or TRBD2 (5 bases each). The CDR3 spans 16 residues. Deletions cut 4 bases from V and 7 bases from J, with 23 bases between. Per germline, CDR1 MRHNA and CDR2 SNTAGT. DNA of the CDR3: TGTGCCAGCAGTGTTCCCCCCCCCGGGGCCCGCGAAGAGCAGTACTTC. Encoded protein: CASSVPPPGAREEQYF.

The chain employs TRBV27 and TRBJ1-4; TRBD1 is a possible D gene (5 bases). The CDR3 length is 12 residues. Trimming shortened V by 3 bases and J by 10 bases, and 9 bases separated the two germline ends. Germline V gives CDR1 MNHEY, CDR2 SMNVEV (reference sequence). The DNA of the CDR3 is TGTGCCAGCAGTTTGGGGACGGGAAAACTGTTTTTT. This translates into CASSLGTGKLFF. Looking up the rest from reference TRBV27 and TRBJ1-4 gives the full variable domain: EAQVTQNPRYLITVTGKKLTVTCSQNMNHEYMSWYRQDPGLGLRQIYYSMNVEVTDKGDVPEGYKVSRKEKRNFPLILESPSPNQTSLYFCASSLGTGKLFFGSGTQLSVL.

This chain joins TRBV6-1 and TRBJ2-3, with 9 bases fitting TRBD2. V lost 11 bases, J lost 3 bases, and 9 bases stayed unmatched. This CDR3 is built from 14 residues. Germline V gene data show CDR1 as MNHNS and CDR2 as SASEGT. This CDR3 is CALAGGGGTDTQYF. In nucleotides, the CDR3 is TGTGCCCTTGCGGGGGGGGGAGGAACAGATACGCAGTATTTT.

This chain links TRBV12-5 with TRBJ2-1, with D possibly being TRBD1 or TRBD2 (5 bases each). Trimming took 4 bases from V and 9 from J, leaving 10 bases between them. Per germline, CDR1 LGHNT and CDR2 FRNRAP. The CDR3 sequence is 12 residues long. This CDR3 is CASGYRGAEQFF. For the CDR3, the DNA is TGTGCTAGTGGTTACCGGGGCGCTGAGCAGTTCTTC.

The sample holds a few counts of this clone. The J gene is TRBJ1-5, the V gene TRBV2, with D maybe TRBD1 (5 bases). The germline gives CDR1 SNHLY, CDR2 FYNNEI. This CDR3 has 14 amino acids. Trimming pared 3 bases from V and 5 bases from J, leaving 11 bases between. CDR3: CASSEGRDDQPQHF. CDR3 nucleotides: TGTGCCAGCAGTGAGGGCAGGGACGATCAGCCCCAGCATTTT.

CDR3 amino acids: CASSYSTGLNTEAFF. In DNA, the CDR3 is TGTGCCAGCAGTTACTCGACAGGGCTGAACACTGAAGCTTTCTTT. The genes are TRBV6-5 and TRBJ1-1, with 7 bases that match TRBD1. The trim removed 0 bases at V and 0 bases at J, leaving 1 base unmatched. This CDR3 has 15 residues. Germline CDR1 MNHEY, CDR2 SVGAGI.

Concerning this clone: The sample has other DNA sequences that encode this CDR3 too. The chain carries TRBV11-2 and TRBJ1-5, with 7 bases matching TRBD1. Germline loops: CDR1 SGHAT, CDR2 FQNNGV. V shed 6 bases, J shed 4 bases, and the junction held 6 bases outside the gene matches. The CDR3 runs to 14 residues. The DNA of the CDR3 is TGTGCCAGCAGTCCAGGGACAGCTAATCAGCCCCAGCATTTT. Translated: CASSPGTANQPQHF.

CDR3 DNA sequence: TGTGCCAGCAGGAAAGACACCTACCAGGGCTACACCTTC. Protein: CASRKDTYQGYTF. This rearrangement joins TRBV6-5 to TRBJ1-2, with D uncertain. V was trimmed by 6 bases and J by 8 bases, leaving 16 bases between them. Germline CDR1 MNHEY, CDR2 SVGAGI. This CDR3 is 13 amino acids long.

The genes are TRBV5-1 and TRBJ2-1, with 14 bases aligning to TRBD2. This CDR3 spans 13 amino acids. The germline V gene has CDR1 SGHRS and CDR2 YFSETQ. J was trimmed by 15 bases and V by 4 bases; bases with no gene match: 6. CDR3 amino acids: CASSTGLAGAGFF. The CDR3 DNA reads TGCGCCAGCAGCACGGGACTAGCGGGAGCAGGGTTCTTC.

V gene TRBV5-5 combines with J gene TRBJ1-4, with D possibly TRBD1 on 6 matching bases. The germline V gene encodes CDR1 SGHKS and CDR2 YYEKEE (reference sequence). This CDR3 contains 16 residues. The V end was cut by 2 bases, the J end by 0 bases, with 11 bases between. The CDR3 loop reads CASSLQGPATNEKLFF. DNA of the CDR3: TGTGCCAGCAGCTTACAGGGCCCTGCAACTAATGAAAAACTGTTTTTT. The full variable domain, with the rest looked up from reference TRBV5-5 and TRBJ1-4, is DAGVTQSPTHLIKTRGQQVTLRCSPISGHKSVSWYQQVLGQGPQFIFQYYEKEERGRGNFPDRFSARQFPNYSSELNVNALLLGDSALYLCASSLQGPATNEKLFFGSGTQLSVL.

The CDR3 reads CASSLSSGVQPQHF. In DNA form, the CDR3 reads TGTGCCAGCAGTTTATCGTCAGGGGTTCAGCCCCAGCATTTT. The genes are TRBV27 and TRBJ1-5, with D possibly TRBD1 on 6 matching bases. This CDR3 spans 14 amino acids. V was trimmed by 0 bases and J by 6 bases, leaving 9 bases between them. Germline V gene lookup returns CDR1 MNHEY and CDR2 SMNVEV (reference sequence).

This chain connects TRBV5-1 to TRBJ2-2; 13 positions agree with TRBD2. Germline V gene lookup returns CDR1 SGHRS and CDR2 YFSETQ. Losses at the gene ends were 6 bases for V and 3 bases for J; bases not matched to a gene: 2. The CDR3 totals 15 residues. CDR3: CASIGLAGDTGELFF. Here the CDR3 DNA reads TGCGCCAGCATCGGACTAGCGGGAGACACCGGGGAGCTGTTTTTT. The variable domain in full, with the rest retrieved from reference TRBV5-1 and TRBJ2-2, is KAGVTQTPRYLIKTRGQQVTLSCSPISGHRSVSWYQQTPGQGLQFLFEYFSETQRNKGNFPGRFSGRQFSNSRSEMNVSTLELGDSALYLCASIGLAGDTGELFFGEGSRLTVL.